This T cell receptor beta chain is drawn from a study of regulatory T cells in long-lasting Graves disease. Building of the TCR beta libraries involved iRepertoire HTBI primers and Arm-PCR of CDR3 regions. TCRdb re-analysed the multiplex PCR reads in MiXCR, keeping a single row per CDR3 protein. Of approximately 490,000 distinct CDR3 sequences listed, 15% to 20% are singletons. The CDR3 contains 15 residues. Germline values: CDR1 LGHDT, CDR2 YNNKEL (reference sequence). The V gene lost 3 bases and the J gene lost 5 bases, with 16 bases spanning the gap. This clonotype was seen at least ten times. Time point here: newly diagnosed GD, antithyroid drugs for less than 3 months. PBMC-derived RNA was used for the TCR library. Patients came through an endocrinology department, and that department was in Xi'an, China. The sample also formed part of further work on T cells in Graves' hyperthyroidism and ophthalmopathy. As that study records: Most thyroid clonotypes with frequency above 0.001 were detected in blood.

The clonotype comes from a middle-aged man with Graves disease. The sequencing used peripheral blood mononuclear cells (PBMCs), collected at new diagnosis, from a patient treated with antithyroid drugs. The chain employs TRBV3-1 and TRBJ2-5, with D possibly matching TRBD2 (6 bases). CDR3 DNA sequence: TGTGCCAGCAGCCACGAACCCGGGGGTTACGAGACCCAGTACTTC. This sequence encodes CASSHEPGGYETQYF.